The clone carrying this T cell receptor beta chain came up a few times. No antigen is known for it. This sample stems from a study of blood T cells in healthy people across ages. Study-level points and caveats: Donor CMV infection status was unknown, possibly confounding age-related changes in expanded clonotypes. Naive CD4+ cells and diversity were both higher in long-lived donors than in aged donors. Total diversity from one million sequenced T cells was likely underestimated.

Every participating donor contributed about 10 milliliters of peripheral blood through a draw. For the second PCR, which ran for about 6 to 11 cycles, a sample-barcoded 5' primer and a J-beta primer mix were used. TCRdb re-called the 5' RACE reads through MiXCR, storing one row per CDR3 protein. The sample lists 1.6 million or so distinct CDR3 sequences; roughly a third were seen once. The clonotype comes from a woman younger than 45 in good health. Sequenced input: blood.

CDR3 amino acids: CASSRGVGGSVGYGYTF. CDR3 bases: TGCGCCAGCAGCCGAGGAGTTGGGGGCAGTGTGGGATATGGCTACACCTTC. The rearrangement uses TRBV4-1 and TRBJ1-2; D perhaps matches TRBD1 (6 bases). Trimming removed 4 bases from V and 5 bases from J, with 23 bases in between. Per the germline V gene, CDR1 is MGHRA and CDR2 is YSYEKL. CDR3 length equals 17 residues.